What follows are 25 T cell receptor beta chains derived from one specimen sequenced in a study of T cell responses to AZD1222 COVID-19 vaccine. Sequenced by immunoSEQ multiplex PCR; TCRdb stores in-frame clones only, minus some. Of about 110,000 clones listed, roughly 90% are singletons. This specimen consisted of peripheral blood, obtained on day 0 of AZD1222 vaccination. These receptors came from an adult in good health.

The CDR3 reads CASSLGLELYNEQFF. As DNA, the CDR3 is TGTGCCAGCAGCTTGGGGCTAGAGCTCTACAATGAGCAGTTCTTC. The V gene is TRBV5-5, the J gene TRBJ2-1; D is ambiguous. The V gene lost 0 bases and the J gene lost 3 bases, with 10 bases spanning the gap. The CDR3 is 15 residues long. Germline V gene data show CDR1 as SGHKS and CDR2 as YYEKEE (reference sequence).

The rearrangement joins TRBV5-1 to TRBJ2-7, with D perhaps given as TRBD1 or TRBD2 (7 bases each). Trimming took off 6 bases at V and 6 bases at J, with 19 bases between the two ends. The CDR3 is made up of 14 amino acids. Germline loops: CDR1 SGHRS, CDR2 YFSETQ. CDR3 amino acids: CASTSGGAKSEQYF. CDR3 coding DNA: TGCGCCAGCACCTCAGGGGGGGCCAAATCCGAGCAGTACTTC.

In this sample, this clone turned up a few times. The rearrangement links TRBV24-1 to TRBJ2-2, with D hard to call. Germline lookup yields CDR1 KGHDR and CDR2 SFDVKD. This CDR3 is built from 12 residues. Trimming left V 9 bases short and J 8 bases short, with 12 bases between. CDR3 DNA: TGTGCCACCGGCGGAAGGTGGGGGGAGCTGTTTTTT. The encoded protein is CATGGRWGELFF.

The table lists this clone with a few counts. This chain joins TRBV27 and TRBJ2-5, with D unclear. The CDR3 loop spans 15 amino acids. Germline V CDR1 and CDR2: MNHEY, SMNVEV (reference sequence). V was trimmed by 0 bases and J by 1 base, leaving 9 bases between them. CDR3 DNA: TGTGCCAGCAGTTTATCCAGGAACCTCCAAGAGACCCAGTACTTC. Translating it yields CASSLSRNLQETQYF.

This chain connects TRBV30 to TRBJ2-7; 8 positions agree with TRBD2. Germline CDR1 GTSNPN, CDR2 SVGIG (reference sequence). The CDR3 is made up of 14 amino acids. Trimming at V came to 3 bases and at J to 4 bases, leaving 8 bases not matched to a gene. This chain's CDR3 is CAWSLYSGTYEQYF. The CDR3 coding sequence is TGTGCCTGGAGCCTGTATAGCGGGACGTACGAGCAGTACTTC.

This clone was counted once. This chain uses TRBV11-2 with TRBJ1-3; D is undetermined. The germline CDR1 and CDR2 sequences are SGHAT and FQNNGV. Trimming shortened V by 7 bases and J by 1 base, and 11 bases separated the two germline ends. CDR3 length equals 14 residues. CDR3 DNA sequence: TGTGCCAGCACCTTGGCGACTTCTGGAAACACCATATATTTT. Its translation: CASTLATSGNTIYF.

The chain has TRBV7-2 and TRBJ1-4; 9 nucleotides match TRBD1. With V trimmed by 5 bases and J by 6 bases, 10 bases remained unmatched. Looked up from germline, CDR1 is SGHTA and CDR2 is FQGNSA. The CDR3 loop spans 16 amino acids. The CDR3 DNA is TGTGCCAGCAGCATTCATTCGACAGGGGGGGATGAAAAACTGTTTTTT. Translated, it gives CASSIHSTGGDEKLFF.

The chain has TRBV7-8 and TRBJ1-5, with TRBD1 as a possible D gene (6 bases). Germline CDR1 reads SGHVS; CDR2 reads FQNEAQ. The CDR3 is 13 residues long. V dropped 8 bases and J dropped 0 bases, with 8 bases sitting between them. Here the CDR3 DNA reads TGTGCCAGCCGGGGGCTTAGCAATCAGCCCCAGCATTTT. Protein: CASRGLSNQPQHF.

The chain employs TRBV2 and TRBJ1-2, with TRBD1 matching 8 bases. Germline trimming cut 8 bases from V and 4 bases from J; bases unmatched to any gene: 12. The CDR3 extends over 15 amino acids. CDR1 and CDR2 (germline): SNHLY, FYNNEI. The CDR3 is CASGKTRTGIYGYTF. The CDR3 nucleotides are TGTGCCAGCGGTAAAACGAGGACAGGGATCTATGGCTACACCTTC.

The V and J genes are TRBV21-1 and TRBJ2-1; TRBD2 is the table's D call and was not checked against the DNA. TRBV21-1 is a documented pseudogene. The CDR3 totals 16 residues. As DNA, the CDR3 is TGTGCCAGCAGCAAATCTGGTCGGGGTGCCTACAATGAGCAGTTCTTC. This encodes CASSKSGRGAYNEQFF.

V usage is TRBV6-4 and J usage is TRBJ2-2; 15 bases agree with TRBD2. The CDR3 loop spans 19 amino acids. The germline V gene encodes CDR1 MRHNA and CDR2 SNTAGT. J lost 4 bases, V lost 7 bases, and 13 bases had no gene match. The CDR3: CASKSSGLAGGDVTGELFF. CDR3 in DNA: TGTGCCAGCAAATCTTCGGGACTAGCGGGAGGTGATGTCACCGGGGAGCTGTTTTTT.

This sequence joins TRBV28 and TRBJ1-5; D is uncertain. The CDR3 loop spans 15 amino acids. V shed 6 bases and J shed 4 bases, with 16 bases lying between them. The germline V gene has CDR1 MDHEN and CDR2 SYDVKM. Here the CDR3 DNA reads TGTGCCAGCAGCCCCTCACCCGGGAGTAATCAGCCCCAGCATTTT. This gives the protein CASSPSPGSNQPQHF.

About this clone: This sample includes further DNA sequences coding for the same CDR3. This rearrangement joins TRBV28 to TRBJ2-5; D call uncertain. Trimming stripped 6 bases from V and 5 bases from J, with 7 bases between. Per the germline V gene, CDR1 is MDHEN and CDR2 is SYDVKM. The CDR3 is 11 amino acids. CDR3 coding DNA: TGTGCCAGCAGCTTAGGGGAGACCCAGTACTTC. It codes for CASSLGETQYF.

The CDR3 DNA reads TGCGCCAGCAGAGGGGACAGGGGCTCCTACAATGAGCAGTTCTTC. It codes for CASRGDRGSYNEQFF. The V gene is TRBV5-1, the J gene TRBJ2-1, with TRBD1 identical over 10 bases. The CDR3 is made up of 15 amino acids. Germline V gives CDR1 SGHRS, CDR2 YFSETQ. V dropped 5 bases and J dropped 0; count of bases not matched to a gene: 2.

The chain uses TRBV7-9 and TRBJ2-2, with a weak D call TRBD1 (5 bases). The V end lost 1 base, the J end lost 4 bases, and 13 bases lay between the germline ends. The length of the CDR3 is 16 residues. Germline V gene sequence: CDR1 SEHNR, CDR2 FQNEAQ (reference sequence). DNA for the CDR3: TGTGCCAGCAGCTTAGTCTCAGGGTCTGGCACCGGGGAGCTGTTTTTT. Translation: CASSLVSGSGTGELFF.

The chain is built from TRBV5-1 and TRBJ2-2; the match to TRBD1 covers 7 bases. Germline V CDR1 and CDR2: SGHRS, YFSETQ. The junction had 6 bases not matched to a gene; V was cut back by 3 bases and J by 1 base. This CDR3 comprises 16 residues. The CDR3 spells CASSSGTVGNTGELFF. CDR3 in DNA: TGCGCCAGCAGCTCAGGGACAGTCGGGAACACCGGGGAGCTGTTTTTT.

The chain employs TRBV27 and TRBJ1-4; D not certain. V lost 2 bases and J lost 4, with 8 bases in between. Per germline, CDR1 MNHEY and CDR2 SMNVEV (reference sequence). This CDR3 region has 14 residues. The CDR3 here is CASSLKGNNEKLFF. The DNA of the CDR3 is TGTGCCAGCAGTTTAAAAGGGAATAATGAAAAACTGTTTTTT.

The chain joins TRBV5-3 to TRBJ2-7, with 10 bases fitting TRBD1. TRBV5-3 is placed among ORFs of uncertain function. The V segment lost 4 bases and the J segment 0 bases; nucleotides outside the gene matches: 13. The CDR3 extends over 18 amino acids. Here the CDR3 reads CARSRGTGVNKSSYEQYF. The CDR3 DNA is TGTGCCAGAAGCCGCGGGACAGGGGTTAATAAGAGCTCCTACGAGCAGTACTTC.

This clone occurred once. The rearrangement joins TRBV6-6 to TRBJ2-7; 13 nucleotides line up with TRBD2. J was trimmed by 7 bases and V by 0 bases; bases with no gene match: 6. The germline V gene has CDR1 MNHNY and CDR2 SVGAGI (reference sequence). The CDR3 covers 16 residues. CDR3 sequence: CASSYSVTSGRGEQYF. Written as DNA, the CDR3 is TGTGCCAGCAGTTACTCGGTCACTAGCGGGAGGGGGGAGCAGTACTTC.

The J gene is TRBJ1-2, the V gene TRBV24-1, with a tentative D call TRBD1 (6 bases). V dropped 3 bases and J dropped 4 bases, with 17 bases sitting between them. Germline values: CDR1 KGHDR, CDR2 SFDVKD. The length of the CDR3 is 16 residues. The CDR3 region has the DNA TGTGCCACCAGTGATCTCAGGGGCCCCGAGACCTATGGCTACACCTTC. This gives the protein CATSDLRGPETYGYTF.

The chain carries TRBV4-3 and TRBJ1-6, with D tentatively TRBD1 (5 bases). Between the trimmed V and J ends, which lost 0 bases and 0 bases, there was a span of 12 bases. Germline CDR1 is LGHNA and CDR2 is YSLEER. The CDR3 runs to 18 residues. The DNA of the CDR3 is TGCGCCAGCAGCCAAGAATGGCGGGGGAGCTCCTATAATTCACCCCTCCACTTT. Its protein is CASSQEWRGSSYNSPLHF.

V and J are TRBV5-1 and TRBJ2-7; the D gene is possibly TRBD2 (6 bases). V gave up 4 bases and J gave up 5 bases, with 19 bases separating them. The CDR3 totals 15 residues. From germline, CDR1 is SGHRS and CDR2 YFSETQ. CDR3 in amino acids: CASSLRGGGIDEQYF. The DNA for the CDR3 is TGCGCCAGCAGCCTGCGGGGAGGCGGGATAGACGAGCAGTACTTC.

V is TRBV28 and J is TRBJ2-1, with 10 bases lining up with TRBD2. The junction had 8 bases not matched to a gene; V was cut back by 3 bases and J by 6 bases. This CDR3 has 16 amino acids. Looked up from germline, CDR1 is MDHEN and CDR2 is SYDVKM. DNA for the CDR3: TGTGCCAGCAGTTTCTTGAGCGGGAGGGCCGTCAATGAGCAGTTCTTC. It is translated as CASSFLSGRAVNEQFF.

CDR3 sequence (DNA): TGTGCCACCAGTGATTCGGGGCAGGGCGACAATGAGCAGTTCTTC. This translates into CATSDSGQGDNEQFF. The chain joins TRBV24-1 to TRBJ2-1, with D perhaps matching TRBD1 or TRBD2 (5 bases each). The V end was cut by 2 bases, the J end by 5 bases, with 12 bases between. Germline CDR1 reads KGHDR; CDR2 reads SFDVKD. This CDR3 contains 15 residues.

The chain couples TRBV5-6 to TRBJ1-6; TRBD1 agrees at 8 bases. The J segment lost 0 bases and the V segment lost 3 bases, leaving 5 bases of the junction unmatched. Per the germline V gene, CDR1 is SGHDT and CDR2 is YYEEEE. The CDR3 contains 17 residues. The CDR3 DNA follows: TGTGCCAGCAGCTCGGGACAGGCGGGCTCCTATAATTCACCCCTCCACTTT. It yields the protein CASSSGQAGSYNSPLHF.